This is a list of T cell receptor beta chains from one sample in a study of CD8 T cells in Susac syndrome. Each CDR3 protein gets one entry after TCRdb re-called the immunoSEQ multiplex PCR reads with MiXCR. Of approximately 200,000 distinct CDR3 sequences detected, 85% to 95% appear once; the ten largest clones hold approximately 0.081%. Sequenced material: CD4+ T cells from PBMCs. Receptors originate from a human donor with multiple sclerosis. Both conserved end residues are part of each CDR3. The D gene is left open where the match is weak. Expanded clones are given a class, and other clones once, few, many or no size at all.

v_gene	d_gene	abundance	j_gene	CDR3nt	CDR3aa
TRBV27	TRBD1	once	TRBJ2-7	TGTGCCAGCAGTACGGAGTACAGGGGAACCTACGAGCAGTACTTC	CASSTEYRGTYEQYF
TRBV6-6	-	-	TRBJ1-1	TGTGCCAGCAGTTACCTTATGACTGAAGCTTTCTTT	CASSYLMTEAFF
TRBV20-1	-	-	TRBJ1-2	TGCAGTGCCCCTGGGGGGCTTGGCTATGGCTACACCTTC	CSAPGGLGYGYTF
TRBV12-5	-	-	TRBJ1-6	TGTGCTAGTGGTCTTCCCTCACAGAATTCACCCCTCCACTTT	CASGLPSQNSPLHF
TRBV9	-	once	TRBJ2-5	TGTGCCAGCAGCCCATGGCAGGGGACCCTGGAGACCCAGTACTTC	CASSPWQGTLETQYF
TRBV20-1	TRBD2	once	TRBJ2-1	TGCAGTGGTAGCGGGGGTAGCTCCTACAATGAGCAGTTCTTC	CSGSGGSSYNEQFF
TRBV7-2	TRBD2	-	TRBJ2-1	TGTGCCAGCAGCTTAGCTCTAGCGGGGTTGAATGAGCAGTTCTTC	CASSLALAGLNEQFF
TRBV5-6	-	-	TRBJ1-2	TGTGCCAGCAGCTTGGAGTCGCTATGGGACTATGGCTACACCTTC	CASSLESLWDYGYTF
TRBV30	-	-	TRBJ1-2	TGTGCCTGGAGTGTAATCGGACGTTATGGCTACACCTTC	CAWSVIGRYGYTF
TRBV29-1	-	-	TRBJ1-2	TGCAGCGTTGAAAAGGGGGGCTATGGCTACACCTTC	CSVEKGGYGYTF
TRBV18	TRBD2	-	TRBJ2-1	TGTGCCAGCTCACCACGAAGCGGGGGAAGGAATGAGCAGTTCTTC	CASSPRSGGRNEQFF
TRBV9	-	-	TRBJ2-3	TGTGCCAGCAGCACGGGACCCACAGATACGCAGTATTTT	CASSTGPTDTQYF
TRBV3-1	-	-	TRBJ1-2	TGTGCCAGCAGCCAAGCTTTTCAAGGGCCCAACTATGGCTACACCTTC	CASSQAFQGPNYGYTF
TRBV2	-	-	TRBJ2-4	TGTGCCAGCACGACCCAAAACATTCAGTACTTC	CASTTQNIQYF
TRBV28	-	once	TRBJ2-1	TGTGCCAGCAGCGACAGGATGCCCTACAATGAGCAGTTCTTC	CASSDRMPYNEQFF
TRBV3-1	-	-	TRBJ1-3	TGTGCCAGCAGCCCCTTCTCTGGAAACACCATATATTTT	CASSPFSGNTIYF
TRBV12-3/TRBV12-4	TRBD1	-	TRBJ2-5	TGTGCCAGCAGTCTCCGGGACAGGGGGCGCGAGACCCAGTACTTC	CASSLRDRGRETQYF
TRBV9	-	-	TRBJ1-1	TGTGCCAGCAGCGTAGCCCCGAAGAACACTGAAGCTTTCTTT	CASSVAPKNTEAFF
TRBV20-1	-	-	TRBJ1-3	TGCAGTGCTAGACGAGTCGGGTCTGGAAACACCATATATTTT	CSARRVGSGNTIYF
TRBV12-3/TRBV12-4	-	-	TRBJ2-1	TGTGCCAGCAGTCTAAACCGGGATGAGCAGTTCTTC	CASSLNRDEQFF